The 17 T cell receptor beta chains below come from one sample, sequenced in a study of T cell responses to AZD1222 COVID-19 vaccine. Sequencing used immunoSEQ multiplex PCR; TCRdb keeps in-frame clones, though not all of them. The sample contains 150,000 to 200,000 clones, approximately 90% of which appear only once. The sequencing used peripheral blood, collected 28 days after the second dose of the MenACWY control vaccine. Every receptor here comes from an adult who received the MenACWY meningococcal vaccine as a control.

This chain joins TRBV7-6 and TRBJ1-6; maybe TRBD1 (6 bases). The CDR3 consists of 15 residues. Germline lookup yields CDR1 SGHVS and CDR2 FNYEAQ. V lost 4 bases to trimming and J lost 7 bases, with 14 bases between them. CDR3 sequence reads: CASSSLGGTNSPLHF. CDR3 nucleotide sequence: TGTGCCAGCAGCTCCCTGGGGGGGACAAATTCACCCCTCCACTTT.

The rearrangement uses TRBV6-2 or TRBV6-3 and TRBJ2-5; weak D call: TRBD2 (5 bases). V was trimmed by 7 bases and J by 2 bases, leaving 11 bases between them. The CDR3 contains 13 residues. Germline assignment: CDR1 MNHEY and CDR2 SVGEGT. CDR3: CASTPTGQETQYF. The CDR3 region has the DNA TGTGCCAGCACCCCCACGGGGCAAGAGACCCAGTACTTC.

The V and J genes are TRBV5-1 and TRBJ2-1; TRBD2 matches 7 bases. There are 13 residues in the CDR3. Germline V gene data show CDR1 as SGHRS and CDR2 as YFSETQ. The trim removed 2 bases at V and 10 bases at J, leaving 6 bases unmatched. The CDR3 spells CASSFWGGEEQFF. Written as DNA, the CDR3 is TGCGCCAGCAGCTTTTGGGGGGGAGAAGAGCAGTTCTTC.

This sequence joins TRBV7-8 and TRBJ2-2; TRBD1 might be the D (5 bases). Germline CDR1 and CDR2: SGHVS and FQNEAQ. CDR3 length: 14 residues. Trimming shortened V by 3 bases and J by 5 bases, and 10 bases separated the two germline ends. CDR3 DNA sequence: TGTGCCAGCAGCTTCGACAGACCTACCGGGGAGCTGTTTTTT. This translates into CASSFDRPTGELFF.

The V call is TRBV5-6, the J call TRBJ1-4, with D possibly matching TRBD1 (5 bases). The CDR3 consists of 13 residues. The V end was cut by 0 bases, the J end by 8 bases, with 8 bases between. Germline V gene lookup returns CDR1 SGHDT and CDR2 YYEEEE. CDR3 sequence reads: CASSLAGGEKLFF. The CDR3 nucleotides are TGTGCCAGCAGCTTGGCCGGGGGGGAAAAACTGTTTTTT.

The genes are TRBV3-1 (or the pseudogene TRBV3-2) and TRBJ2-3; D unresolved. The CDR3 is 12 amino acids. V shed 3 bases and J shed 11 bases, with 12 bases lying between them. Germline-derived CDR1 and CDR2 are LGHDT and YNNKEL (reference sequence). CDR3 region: CASSQGVVGQYF. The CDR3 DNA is TGTGCCAGCAGCCAGGGTGTTGTGGGGCAGTATTTT.

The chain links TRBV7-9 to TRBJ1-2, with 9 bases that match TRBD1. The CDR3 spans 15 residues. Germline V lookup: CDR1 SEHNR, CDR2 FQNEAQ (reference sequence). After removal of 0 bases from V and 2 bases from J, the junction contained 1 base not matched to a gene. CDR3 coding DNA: TGTGCCAGCAGCTTAGCCGGGACAGGGAACTATGGCTACACCTTC. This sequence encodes CASSLAGTGNYGYTF.

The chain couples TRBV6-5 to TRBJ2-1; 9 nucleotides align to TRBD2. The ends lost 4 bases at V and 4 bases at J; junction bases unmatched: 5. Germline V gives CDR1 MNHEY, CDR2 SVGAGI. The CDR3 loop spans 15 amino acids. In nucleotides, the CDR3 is TGTGCCAGCAGTTCGGGACTAGCAGAGTACAATGAGCAGTTCTTC. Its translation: CASSSGLAEYNEQFF.

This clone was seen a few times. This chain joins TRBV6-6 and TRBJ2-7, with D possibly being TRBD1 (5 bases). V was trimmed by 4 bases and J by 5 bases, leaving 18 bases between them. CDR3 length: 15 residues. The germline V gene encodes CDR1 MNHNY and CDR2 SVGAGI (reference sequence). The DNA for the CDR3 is TGTGCCAGCAGTTCGAGCGAGTTCCAGGGTAACGAGCAGTACTTC. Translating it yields CASSSSEFQGNEQYF.

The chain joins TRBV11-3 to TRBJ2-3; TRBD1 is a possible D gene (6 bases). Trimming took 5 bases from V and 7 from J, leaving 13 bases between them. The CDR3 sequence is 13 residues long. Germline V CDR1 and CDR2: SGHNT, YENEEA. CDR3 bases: TGTGCCAGCAGCACAGGGTCCCGGAATACGCAGTATTTT. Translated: CASSTGSRNTQYF. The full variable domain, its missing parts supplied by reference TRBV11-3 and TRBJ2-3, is EAGVVQSPRYKIIEKKQPVAFWCNPISGHNTLYWYLQNLGQGPELLIRYENEEAVDDSQLPKDRFSAERLKGVDSTLKIQPAELGDSAVYLCASSTGSRNTQYFGPGTRLTVL.

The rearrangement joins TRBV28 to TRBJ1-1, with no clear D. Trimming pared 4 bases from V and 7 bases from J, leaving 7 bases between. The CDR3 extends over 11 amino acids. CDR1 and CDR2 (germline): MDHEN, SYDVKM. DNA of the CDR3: TGTGCCAGCAGTTCCTACGATGAAGCTTTCTTT. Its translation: CASSSYDEAFF. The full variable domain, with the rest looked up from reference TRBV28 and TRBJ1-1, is DVKVTQSSRYLVKRTGEKVFLECVQDMDHENMFWYRQDPGLGLRLIYFSYDVKMKEKGDIPEGYSVSREKKERFSLILESASTNQTSMYLCASSSYDEAFFGQGTRLTVV.

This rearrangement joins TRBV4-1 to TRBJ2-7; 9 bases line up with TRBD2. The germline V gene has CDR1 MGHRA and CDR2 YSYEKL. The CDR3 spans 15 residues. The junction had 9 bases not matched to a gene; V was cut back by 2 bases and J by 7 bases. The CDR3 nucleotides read TGCGCCAGCAGCCAATATTTGGCGGGAGGGGGGGAGCAGTACTTC. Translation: CASSQYLAGGGEQYF.

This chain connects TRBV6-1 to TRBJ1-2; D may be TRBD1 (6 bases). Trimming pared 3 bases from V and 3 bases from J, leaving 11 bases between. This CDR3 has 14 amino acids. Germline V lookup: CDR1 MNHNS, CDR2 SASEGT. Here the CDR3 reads CASSDAGVDYGYTF. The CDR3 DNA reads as TGTGCCAGCAGTGACGCAGGGGTTGACTATGGCTACACCTTC.

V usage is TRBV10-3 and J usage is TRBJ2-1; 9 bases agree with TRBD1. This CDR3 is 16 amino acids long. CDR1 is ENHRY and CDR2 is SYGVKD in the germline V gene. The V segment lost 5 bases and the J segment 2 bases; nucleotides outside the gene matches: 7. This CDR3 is CAISPGQGAAYNEQFF. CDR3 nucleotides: TGTGCCATCAGTCCGGGACAGGGAGCGGCCTACAATGAGCAGTTCTTC.

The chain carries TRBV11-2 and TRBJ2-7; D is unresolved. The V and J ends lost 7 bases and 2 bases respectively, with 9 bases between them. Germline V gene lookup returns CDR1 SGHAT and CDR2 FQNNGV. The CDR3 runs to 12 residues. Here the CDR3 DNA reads TGTGCCAGCACTGCACTTACCTACGAGCAGTACTTC. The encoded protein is CASTALTYEQYF.

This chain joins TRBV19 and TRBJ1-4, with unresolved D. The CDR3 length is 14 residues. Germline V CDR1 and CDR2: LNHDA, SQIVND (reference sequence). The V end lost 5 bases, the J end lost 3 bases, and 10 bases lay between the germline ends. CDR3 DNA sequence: TGTGCCAGTAGTTGGGGAAGAGCTAATGAAAAACTGTTTTTT. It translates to CASSWGRANEKLFF.

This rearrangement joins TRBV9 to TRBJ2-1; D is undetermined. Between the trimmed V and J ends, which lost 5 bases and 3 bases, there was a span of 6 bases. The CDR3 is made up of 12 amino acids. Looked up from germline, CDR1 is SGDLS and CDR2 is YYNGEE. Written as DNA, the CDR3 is TGTGCCAGCAGTCCTTACTACAATGAGCAGTTCTTC. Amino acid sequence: CASSPYYNEQFF.